Listed below are T cell receptor beta chains from one sample, sequenced in a study of cytomegalovirus exposure and HLA in healthy donors. Data came from immunoSEQ multiplex PCR; TCRdb stores just in-frame clones and leaves some out. In the table there are some 150,000 clones, roughly 79% of which are singletons. The sequencing sample was made of PBMCs. The receptors come from a woman aged 50 to 60 in good health and CMV-seronegative. CDR3s include the opening cysteine and the closing phenylalanine or tryptophan. The D gene is left open where the match is weak. Size is stated for part of the rows, as once, few or many counts, or as a class when the clone is expanded.

j_call cdr3_length v_call d_call clone_size cdr3_aa cdr3_nt
TRBJ2-2 16 TRBV19 - - CASIGMRSGSTGELFF TGTGCCAGTATTGGAATGCGGTCAGGGTCAACCGGGGAGCTGTTTTTT
TRBJ2-1 15 TRBV7-9 TRBD2 once CASSVAGVSYNEQFF TGTGCCAGCAGTGTGGCGGGAGTCTCCTACAATGAGCAGTTCTTC
TRBJ2-7 17 TRBV7-3 TRBD2 few CASRATDRDYEAGEQYF TGTGCCAGTAGAGCAACGGACCGGGACTACGAGGCGGGCGAGCAGTACTTC
TRBJ2-1 18 TRBV7-2 TRBD2 once CASSSKARLAGYRDEQFF TGTGCCAGCAGCAGCAAGGCTCGACTAGCGGGGTACCGAGATGAGCAGTTCTTC
TRBJ1-3 12 TRBV7-2 - - CASSVFGDTIYF TGTGCCAGCAGCGTATTCGGAGACACCATATATTTT
TRBJ2-2 14 TRBV10-3 TRBD2 few CAISGGRDTGELFF TGTGCCATCAGTGGAGGGAGGGACACCGGGGAGCTGTTTTTT
TRBJ1-5 15 TRBV18 TRBD1 - CASSYTAQGEGAQHF TGTGCCAGCTCCTATACGGCGCAGGGGGAAGGGGCCCAGCATTTT
TRBJ1-5 14 TRBV7-2 - - CASSLGRYNQPQHF TGTGCCAGCAGCTTAGGTAGATACAATCAGCCCCAGCATTTT
TRBJ2-1 15 TRBV7-8 TRBD1 - CASSLSGGWWDEQFF TGTGCCAGCAGCTTATCAGGGGGTTGGTGGGATGAGCAGTTCTTC
TRBJ2-1 17 TRBV5-4 TRBD2 once CASSLGGGIPSYNEQFF TGTGCCAGCAGCTTGGGGGGGGGAATCCCCAGTTACAATGAGCAGTTCTTC
TRBJ1-2 15 TRBV4-1 - once CASSRMGRGDYGYTF TGCGCCAGCAGCCGAATGGGGCGGGGGGACTATGGCTACACCTTC
TRBJ1-1 10 TRBV20-1 - once CSASRGIGFF TGCAGTGCTAGCCGGGGAATAGGTTTCTTT
TRBJ2-1 17 TRBV29-1 - - CSVEFGIGGLVDNEQFF TGCAGCGTTGAATTCGGTATTGGTGGCCTAGTGGACAATGAGCAGTTCTTC
TRBJ1-4 14 TRBV28 - - CASRGGRHNEKLFF TGTGCCAGCCGTGGAGGCCGACACAATGAAAAACTGTTTTTT
TRBJ2-3 11 TRBV14 - - CASSLADTQYF TGTGCCAGCAGCCTCGCAGATACGCAGTATTTT
TRBJ2-1 15 TRBV6-6 TRBD2 few CASRRGGSSYNEQFF TGTGCCAGCAGGCGCGGGGGGAGCTCCTACAATGAGCAGTTCTTC
TRBJ2-7 15 TRBV28 - - CASSQTTSRPYEQYF TGTGCCAGCAGCCAGACAACCTCCCGCCCCTACGAGCAGTACTTC
TRBJ2-3 12 TRBV2 - - CASSRMTDTQYF TGTGCCAGCAGTCGTATGACAGATACGCAGTATTTT
TRBJ2-1 15 TRBV11-1 TRBD2 - CASSLDGRAHDEQFF TGTGCCAGCAGCTTAGACGGGAGGGCCCACGATGAGCAGTTCTTC
TRBJ1-3 16 TRBV7-9 - - CASSLSRGTPGNTIYF TGTGCCAGCAGCTTATCTCGCGGGACTCCTGGAAACACCATATATTTT
TRBJ2-3 16 TRBV9 TRBD2 - CASSSRSSGRSDTQYF TGTGCCAGCAGCTCTAGAAGTAGCGGGAGATCAGATACGCAGTATTTT
TRBJ1-1 14 TRBV27 - - CASSSGLPDTEAFF TGTGCCAGCAGTTCGGGTCTACCTGACACTGAAGCTTTCTTT
TRBJ1-5 15 TRBV7-2 - - CASSLAGRHDQPQHF TGTGCCAGCAGCTTAGCGGGCCGGCACGATCAGCCCCAGCATTTT
TRBJ1-1 14 TRBV11-2 - - CASSLVTGYTEAFF TGTGCCAGCAGCTTAGTGACGGGTTACACTGAAGCTTTCTTT
TRBJ1-2 11 TRBV25-1 - - CASSFQYGYTF TGTGCCAGCTCGTTCCAGTATGGCTACACCTTC
TRBJ2-7 15 TRBV4-1 - once CASSLGGHSSYEQYF TGCGCCAGCAGCCTTGGGGGACACAGCTCCTACGAGCAGTACTTC
TRBJ2-5 16 TRBV6-1 TRBD1 - CASSGQPDRETETQYF TGTGCCAGCAGTGGACAACCCGACAGGGAGACAGAGACCCAGTACTTC
TRBJ2-7 14 TRBV11-2 TRBD2 - CASSYSGRGDEQYF TGTGCCAGCAGTTATAGCGGGAGAGGCGACGAGCAGTACTTC
TRBJ2-7 16 TRBV2 TRBD2 - CASSVASGGNSYEQYF TGTGCCAGCAGTGTGGCTAGCGGAGGGAACTCCTACGAGCAGTACTTC
TRBJ1-5 16 TRBV28 TRBD1 once CASSGGQGVGNQPQHF TGTGCCAGCAGTGGGGGACAGGGGGTAGGCAATCAGCCCCAGCATTTT
TRBJ2-5 17 TRBV28 TRBD2 - CASSSSFSGRAPETQYF TGTGCCAGCAGTTCTTCCTTTAGCGGGAGGGCCCCGGAGACCCAGTACTTC
TRBJ1-2 18 TRBV2 - - CASSEMVQALLLNYGYTF TGTGCCAGCAGTGAAATGGTCCAGGCCCTATTACTTAACTATGGCTACACCTTC
TRBJ2-7 13 TRBV6-6 TRBD1 - CASKLDRGYEQYF TGTGCCAGCAAATTGGACAGGGGTTACGAGCAGTACTTC
TRBJ2-2 18 TRBV9 TRBD2 - CASSIGLAGGPGTGELFF TGTGCCAGCAGCATTGGACTAGCGGGAGGGCCTGGCACCGGGGAGCTGTTTTTT
TRBJ2-5 17 TRBV28 - - CASSFRASRGPQETQYF TGTGCCAGCAGTTTTCGGGCTAGCCGTGGGCCCCAAGAGACCCAGTACTTC
TRBJ1-1 15 TRBV5-1 - - CASSLTPTENTEAFF TGCGCCAGCAGCTTGACCCCTACAGAAAACACTGAAGCTTTCTTT
TRBJ1-5 16 TRBV7-9 TRBD1 - CASSGTGPLSNQPQHF TGTGCCAGCAGCGGGACAGGGCCCCTTAGCAATCAGCCCCAGCATTTT
TRBJ2-2 15 TRBV5-4 TRBD2 - CASSGLAGAPGELFF TGTGCCAGCAGCGGACTAGCGGGAGCCCCCGGGGAGCTGTTTTTT
TRBJ2-7 15 TRBV6-1 - - CASSVGRRGSYEQYF TGTGCCAGCAGTGTCGGGCGGCGGGGAAGTTACGAGCAGTACTTC
TRBJ2-1 15 TRBV28 - - CASSPPVGLYNEQFF TGTGCCAGCAGTCCCCCCGTTGGACTCTACAATGAGCAGTTCTTC
TRBJ2-1 14 TRBV5-1 TRBD2 - CASSWTSADNEQFF TGCGCCAGCAGCTGGACTAGCGCAGACAATGAGCAGTTCTTC
TRBJ2-3 16 TRBV5-8 TRBD2 - CASGNLAGIRTDTQYF TGTGCCAGCGGAAATTTAGCGGGAATCCGCACAGATACGCAGTATTTT
TRBJ2-1 13 TRBV5-1 - - CASSDTSPNEQFF TGCGCCAGCAGCGATACTAGCCCCAATGAGCAGTTCTTC
TRBJ1-2 14 TRBV5-5 - once CASSLITSNYGYTF TGTGCCAGCAGCTTAATCACTTCTAACTATGGCTACACCTTC
TRBJ2-5 16 TRBV9 - - CASSVADNPIQETQYF TGTGCCAGCAGCGTAGCAGACAACCCGATCCAAGAGACCCAGTACTTC
TRBJ1-5 17 TRBV7-9 TRBD1 - CASSSDRGGRANQPQHF TGTGCCAGCAGCTCAGACAGGGGAGGGAGGGCCAATCAGCCCCAGCATTTT
TRBJ2-1 16 TRBV9 - - CASSAPGTPSYNEQFF TGTGCCAGCAGCGCACCCGGGACTCCGTCCTACAATGAGCAGTTCTTC
TRBJ2-7 14 TRBV6-5 TRBD1 - CASSPLTGSYEQYF TGTGCCAGCAGTCCCTTGACAGGGTCCTACGAGCAGTACTTC